A single sample is the source of the 17 T cell receptor beta chains below, sequenced in a study of CD8+ T cells in alopecia areata. The authors extracted RNA and reverse transcribed it into cDNA as the sequencing template. TCRdb keeps only in-frame clones here, not all; method: immunoSEQ multiplex PCR. Among 90,000 to 130,000 clones listed, about 50% were seen once. The sample consisted of NKG2D-low CD8+ T cells sorted from blood. The source of these receptors is a human donor with alopecia areata.

Only a few counts were recorded for this clone. J is TRBJ2-7 and V is TRBV28; D unresolved. Germline V lookup: CDR1 MDHEN, CDR2 SYDVKM. V was trimmed by 6 bases and J by 7 bases, leaving 19 bases between them. The CDR3 is made up of 14 amino acids. The CDR3 sequence: CASRVWGGQWEQYF. In DNA form, the CDR3 reads TGTGCCAGCAGAGTTTGGGGTGGGCAGTGGGAGCAGTACTTC.

This clone was observed a few times. The chain combines TRBV19 with TRBJ2-3; D unresolved. CDR3 length: 14 amino acids. Germline CDR1 reads LNHDA; CDR2 reads SQIVND (reference sequence). V dropped 5 bases and J dropped 3 bases, with 12 bases sitting between them. The chain's CDR3 is CASSSTVRTDTQYF. CDR3 nucleotides: TGTGCCAGTAGTTCCACAGTTCGTACAGATACGCAGTATTTT.

This rearrangement joins TRBV10-3 to TRBJ2-7, with 7 bases fitting TRBD1. J was trimmed by 1 base and V by 8 bases; bases with no gene match: 2. The CDR3 spans 12 residues. Germline V gene data show CDR1 as ENHRY and CDR2 as SYGVKD. In DNA form, the CDR3 reads TGTGCCATCCGGGACAGATCCTACGAGCAGTACTTC. This gives the protein CAIRDRSYEQYF.

The chain carries TRBV7-3 and TRBJ1-2; D is undetermined. The CDR3 covers 13 residues. V lost 5 bases to trimming and J lost 6 bases, with 13 bases between them. Per germline, CDR1 SGHTA and CDR2 FQGTGA. CDR3 amino acids: CASSDGTRDGYTF. For the CDR3, the DNA is TGTGCCAGCAGCGACGGAACAAGGGATGGCTACACCTTC.

This chain joins TRBV4-1 and TRBJ2-3; D is unresolved. CDR1 MGHRA and CDR2 YSYEKL come from the germline V gene. The V and J ends lost 1 base and 2 bases respectively, with 10 bases between them. The CDR3 contains 15 residues. CDR3 nucleotide sequence: TGCGCCAGCAGCCAAGCAATCAGGAACACAGATACGCAGTATTTT. Protein: CASSQAIRNTDTQYF.

The gene calls are TRBV7-9 and TRBJ2-1, with 8 bases lining up with TRBD2. The CDR3 is made up of 17 amino acids. The V and J ends lost 5 bases and 6 bases, in that order; junction bases with no gene match: 15. Germline-derived CDR1 and CDR2 are SEHNR and FQNEAQ (reference sequence). The CDR3 reads CASSPGLAYRDGNEQFF. CDR3 coding DNA: TGTGCCAGCAGCCCCGGACTAGCTTACCGAGATGGCAATGAGCAGTTCTTC.

This clone came up a few times. This chain links TRBV7-9 with TRBJ1-2; TRBD1 is a possible D gene (6 bases). CDR3 length: 13 amino acids. V dropped 4 bases and J dropped 8 bases, with 14 bases sitting between them. Germline assignment: CDR1 SEHNR and CDR2 FQNEAQ (reference sequence). The CDR3 loop is CASSSASGEGYTF. The DNA for the CDR3 is TGTGCCAGCAGCTCCGCCTCAGGGGAAGGCTACACCTTC.

V gene TRBV9 combines with J gene TRBJ2-5, with D maybe TRBD2 (5 bases). The germline V and J ends were trimmed by 4 bases and 5 bases, with 18 bases remaining between them. This CDR3 is 15 amino acids long. Per the germline V gene, CDR1 is SGDLS and CDR2 is YYNGEE. In nucleotides, the CDR3 is TGTGCCAGCAGCCCGGAAGAGGGCTTGGGGGAGACCCAGTACTTC. Amino acids: CASSPEEGLGETQYF.

The rearrangement links TRBV15 to TRBJ2-7, with a weak D call TRBD2 (6 bases). Germline CDR1 and CDR2: LNHNV and YYDKDF (reference sequence). This CDR3 has 13 residues. Trimming took 4 bases from V and 7 from J, leaving 14 bases between them. This CDR3 reads CATSIRDSTEQYF. CDR3 coding DNA: TGTGCCACCAGCATCCGGGACTCAACTGAGCAGTACTTC.

This clone was detected only a few times. The chain joins TRBV6-6 to TRBJ2-5; D call uncertain. Trimming took 6 bases from V and 1 from J, leaving 12 bases between them. The CDR3 has 14 amino acids. Germline CDR1 reads MNHNY; CDR2 reads SVGAGI (reference sequence). The CDR3, as DNA: TGTGCCAGCAGGGGGAATGACGGCCAAGAGACCCAGTACTTC. Amino acids: CASRGNDGQETQYF.

The CDR3 nucleotides read TGCAGCGTTCAAGGGAGAGGACAGCCCCAGCATTTT. Protein: CSVQGRGQPQHF. The rearrangement links TRBV29-1 to TRBJ1-5; D remains ambiguous. Germline V lookup: CDR1 SQVTM, CDR2 ANQGSEA. The CDR3 is 12 residues long. The V end was cut by 5 bases, the J end by 7 bases, with 12 bases between.

The sample holds one count of this clone. The V and J genes are TRBV6-5 and TRBJ1-3; 9 nucleotides line up with TRBD1. The V segment lost 4 bases and the J segment 9 bases; nucleotides outside the gene matches: 4. Per the germline V gene, CDR1 is MNHEY and CDR2 is SVGAGI. The CDR3 totals 13 residues. CDR3 loop: CASSLTGGITIYF. The CDR3 region has the DNA TGTGCCAGCAGTTTAACAGGGGGCATCACCATATATTTT.

The chain links TRBV27 to TRBJ1-1; D call uncertain. Trimming removed 8 bases from V and 3 bases from J, with 7 bases in between. There are 11 residues in the CDR3. CDR1 and CDR2 from the germline V gene are MNHEY and SMNVEV (reference sequence). This chain's CDR3 is CASGEYTEAFF. The DNA of the CDR3 is TGTGCCAGCGGGGAATACACTGAAGCTTTCTTT.

The gene calls are TRBV15 and TRBJ2-3; no definite D call. The V gene lost 5 bases and the J gene lost 1 base, with 10 bases spanning the gap. CDR3 length: 14 amino acids. Germline V lookup: CDR1 LNHNV, CDR2 YYDKDF (reference sequence). CDR3: CATSENEGTDTQYF. Here the CDR3 DNA reads TGTGCCACCAGCGAGAACGAGGGCACAGATACGCAGTATTTT.

This clone was seen only a few times. The chain combines TRBV28 with TRBJ2-7; the match to TRBD1 covers 9 bases. The germline V gene has CDR1 MDHEN and CDR2 SYDVKM. The CDR3 runs 14 residues. With 5 bases clipped from V and 2 bases from J, the junction kept 4 bases outside the gene matches. CDR3 residues: CASSNRDRAYEQYF. The CDR3 region has the DNA TGTGCCAGCAGTAACCGGGACAGGGCCTACGAGCAGTACTTC.

This clone appeared a few times. The rearrangement uses TRBV29-1 and TRBJ2-2; D is perhaps TRBD2 (5 bases). V was trimmed by 6 bases and J by 8 bases, leaving 13 bases between them. Germline loops: CDR1 SQVTM, CDR2 ANQGSEA. This CDR3 contains 12 residues. The chain's CDR3 is CSVRSRGGELFF. The CDR3 DNA reads as TGCAGCGTCCGGAGTCGGGGTGGGGAGCTGTTTTTT.

The chain couples TRBV27 to TRBJ2-5; weak D call: TRBD1 (5 bases). Trimming pared 7 bases from V and 0 bases from J, leaving 6 bases between. Germline V gene sequence: CDR1 MNHEY, CDR2 SMNVEV (reference sequence). The CDR3 length is 12 residues. The CDR3 sequence: CASKGNQETQYF. CDR3 sequence (DNA): TGTGCCAGCAAGGGGAACCAAGAGACCCAGTACTTC.